This T cell receptor beta chain was captured in a study of CD8 T cells in ankylosing spondylitis. Study-level findings and limits: Reportedly, significant enrichment of disease-linked clones occurred in matched ankylosing spondylitis synovial fluid. A TCR beta motif made of about 8 highly homologous variants seemed typical of ankylosing spondylitis blood.

V shed 3 bases and J shed 2 bases, with 12 bases lying between them. CDR3 length equals 15 residues. MiXCR, applied by TCRdb to the 5' RACE reads, yields one record per CDR3 protein. In the table there are fewer than 250,000 distinct CDR3 sequences, roughly a third of which are singletons. This clonotype was seen more than once but under ten times. Its target is not known. This chain links TRBV12-3 or TRBV12-4 with TRBJ2-3; D possibly uses TRBD1 or TRBD2 (5 bases each). The sequence was obtained from a male donor with ankylosing spondylitis or in good health (not recorded which). The sample taken for sequencing was blood, either unsorted or a sorted T cell fraction (not recorded which). This CDR3 is CASSFWQGPTDTQYF. CDR3 nucleotide sequence: TGTGCCAGCAGTTTTTGGCAGGGACCCACAGATACGCAGTATTTT.